This T cell receptor beta chain was captured by sequencing in a study of blood T cell repertoires in COVID-19. The overall study: COVID-19 samples collected from the United States, Italy and Spain covered acute and convalescent phases.

This CDR3 has 12 residues. V dropped 6 bases and J dropped 11 bases, with 13 bases sitting between them. In the original processing: Researchers report that nucleated cell counts were estimated from reference gene primer amplification. Assay used: immunoSEQ multiplex PCR; TCRdb lists only in-frame clones, some missing. The DNA was the basis for D and trimming; V, J and clone size are from that table. The table records approximately 440,000 clones, roughly 88% of them present only once. Cohorts were determined from participant-reported clinical history. In Cohort 3, a recovered donor had either two negative PCRs, clearance, or symptom resolution.

The rearrangement joins TRBV12-3 or TRBV12-4 to TRBJ1-4; D not resolved. Sequencing was done on a sample of PBMCs or T cells enriched from blood (not recorded which). This clonotype was sampled from a man aged 18 to 35 who had recovered from COVID-19. The CDR3 is CASRPDGEKLFF. CDR3 sequence (DNA): TGTGCCAGCAGACCTGACGGGGAGAAACTGTTTTTT.